The present T cell receptor (beta chain) was sequenced within a study of cytomegalovirus exposure and HLA in healthy donors listed by TCRdb under 2017. In the study overall: In an earlier analysis of around 540 of the donors, 250 to 350 Gb of sequence data and some 100 million unique TCR beta sequences from roughly 180 million T cells were reported. The T cell repertoires of 666 subjects were profiled by immunosequencing and related to cytomegalovirus serostatus. All discovery cohort repertoires had been generated using a single sequencing platform. HLA typing covered class I and class II loci at four-digit resolution. Across 300 to 400 genotyped donors of the cohort, an average of about 220,000 unique TCR beta nucleotide sequences per donor were sequenced, and 15% to 20% of those sequences were non-productive. The study aimed to test whether cataloging public T cell receptors could reveal signatures of past pathogen exposure. Alongside the repertoire data, information on donor age, sex, ethnicity and CMV serostatus was compiled. In addition to the first cohort of approximately 650 subjects, a separate validation cohort of 100 to 150 different subjects was used. Genome-wide SNP genotypes for about 55% of the 666 donors were used in a later genetic analysis, which treated that subset as a discovery cohort. Typing coverage differed by locus: A, B, C, DRB1 and DQB1 were typed in roughly 620-640 donors, DQA1 in 500 to 550, DPA1 in nearly 610, and DPB1 in roughly 450. The genetic ancestry cluster associated with self-reported Caucasian donors included 81% of the 350 to 500 genotyped donors. Several DR-DQ haplotypes were handled as single units for association and clustering because linkage in the cohort was strong. In an earlier analysis of 500 to 650 of the donors, high-throughput TCR beta sequencing was used to judge whether each TCR beta V gene segment behaved as functional or pseudogenic. The later analysis used no new phenotypic data to find candidate immune exposures, relying instead on TCR beta sequences and their occurrence across donors. An early release covering about 600 HLA-typed donors comprised 250 to 350 gigabases of sequencing data and approximately 80 million unique TCR sequences. A later analysis re-examined previously published TCR beta repertoires from around 670 donors and added high-resolution HLA genotyping to investigate patterns of TCR occurrence. High-throughput TCR immunosequencing, statistical association of individual TCRs with disease status, and machine learning were combined to predict cytomegalovirus infection status.

A remark on this clone: Its antigen is still unknown.

The cohort comprised some 680 healthy bone marrow donors. At the time of sampling, all cohort members were nominally healthy, though unrecorded immune exposures were likely present. The donor tested CMV seropositive, placing the donor among the approximately 310 seropositive members of the cohort. Each donor provided a peripheral blood sample, and peripheral blood mononuclear cells were used for TCR beta sequencing. Genomic DNA was extracted from the blood cell samples with the Qiagen DNeasy Blood Extraction Kit. Libraries were built with the immunoSEQ multiplex PCR assay. For the multiplex PCR, a mixture combining 60 forward primers for TCR Vbeta segments and 13 reverse primers for TCR Jbeta segments was used. A multiplex PCR assay on genomic DNA amplified the CDR3 region of rearranged TCR beta genes. The amplified TCR beta libraries were sequenced on the Illumina HiSeq System as 87-base-pair reads. On the authors' methods: In a later analysis, 70 million to 95 million unique TCR beta chains were counted across the approximately 620 repertoires, and roughly 11 million of these chains were shared by at least two donors. Raw reads were error-corrected and collapsed into unique sequences with a nearest-neighbor algorithm that merged closely related sequences to remove PCR and sequencing errors. V, D and J gene segments were assigned by aligning CDR3 sequences to IMGT reference sequences. For a sequence to be retained, a match of at least six nucleotides was required to both a V gene segment and a J gene segment. Rearrangements were classified as productive when the CDR3 lacked stop codons and remained in frame with V and J, and all other rearrangements were classified as non-productive. CDR3 was defined according to IMGT convention as the region running from the second conserved V-encoded cysteine to the conserved J-encoded phenylalanine. The earlier analysis of approximately 590 of the donors excluded any sequence lacking an unambiguous match to a single V gene segment. An earlier analysis of a few hundred of the donors called V segments functional above 56.7% productive rearrangements and segregating when the between-donor standard deviation exceeded 5%. To diagnose cytomegalovirus status from the catalog of TCR beta chain sequences, a statistical classification framework was built. A later analysis assigned V and J genes by comparing TCR nucleotide sequences with IMGT/GENE-DB human TR gene sequences. Using the TCRdist pipeline, a later analysis assigned CDR3 sequences along with most-parsimonious VDJ recombination scenarios. A later analysis defined each TCR beta chain by its CDR3 amino acid sequence plus V-gene family, and excluded reads lacking a unique V-gene family. In a later analysis, 500 to 700 highly shared, low-generation-probability nucleotide sequences were removed to address suspected cross-contamination and a sequencing artifact. For each public chain, a later analysis derived a clonal expansion index from normalized ranks of inferred template counts within each repertoire. In a later analysis, generation probabilities were computed using a VDJ recombination model fitted to out-of-frame rearrangements, and the results were checked against IGoR. In a later analysis, TCR-TCR, TCR-HLA and TCR-CMV co-occurrence was scored with hypergeometric tests, and a repertoire-size bias correction was applied to TCR pairs. A later analysis estimated false discovery rates by permuting HLA or CMV assignments 20 times. In a later analysis, co-occurring TCRs were grouped with DBSCAN, and TCRdist sequence similarity was added when clustering was performed within HLA-allele-positive subsets. Repertoires with fewer than 30,000 or more than 120,000 public chains were left out of co-occurrence clustering, as were about five repertoires with anomalous nucleotide sharing. Here the immuneACCESS table is served through TCRdb, limited to in-frame sequences with V and J called. Missing clones are a known gap in these copies; in checked studies unresolved V genes cover under half, and the rest lacks a known reason. V, J and clone size are taken as reported in that table, and D and trimming were inferred from the DNA itself. The table held for this sample gives about 120,000 clones. Clones ranked in the top ten supply about 1.5% of the sample.

For this chain, trimming is 2 bases at the V end and 7 bases at the J end, and the number of junction bases without a gene match is 2. Reading from cysteine to phenylalanine, the CDR3 counts 14 amino acids. The CDR3 DNA has 42 bases and is translated from base 1. From the germline V gene, CDR1 is WSHSY and CDR2 is SAAADI. What the research found in general, with its limitations: In vitro tests confirmed that three of the cytomegalovirus-associated TCR beta chains recognize cytomegalovirus antigens. For the cohort, immune exposure information was limited to CMV serostatus. An association between a missense DCLRE1C variant and V-gene and J-gene trimming of TCR beta chains was found in a later genetic analysis and replicated in an independent cohort. An earlier analysis of some 590 of the donors showed that most TCR beta V segments appeared in productive rearrangements either about 87% or about 30% of the time, which broadly matched IMGT annotations. Because counts were too low, approximately 18 rarely observed V segments, including chromosome 9 orphons, were excluded from the earlier analysis of under 650 of the donors. The sequencing pipeline was judged likely to have produced a cluster of highly shared sequence variants as a technical artifact. Linkage disequilibrium might explain the correlated functional status among segregating V segments, but an unknown experimental factor could not be ruled out. While some public TCRs were present in many individuals, most TCR sequences turned up only very rarely across donors. A further reported finding was that TCR beta sequences accurately predicted the HLA-A and HLA-B alleles for most subjects in the first cohort. When HLA alleles, especially DR and DQ, strongly co-occurred, attributing TCR associations to individual alleles was difficult. In a later analysis, several top co-occurrence clusters were reported to appear linked to parvovirus B19, influenza, CMV and Epstein-Barr virus. In both the original and validation cohorts, the classifier was reported to diagnose cytomegalovirus status with high specificity and sensitivity. Roughly uniform sequencing depth across donors was assumed in presence/absence analyses, although this assumption may not hold. A later analysis associated 16,951 TCR beta sequences with specific HLA alleles at a false discovery rate of 0.05. A later analysis found that HLA-associated TCR beta chains were more clonally expanded and had lower generation probabilities than equally common non-associated chains. Compared with the approximately 670-donor mean, donors in an Asian-associated ancestry cluster had fewer N-insertions in productive TCRs, according to a later genetic analysis. The cohort was sequenced for TCR beta chains only, and without alpha or paired-chain data the features that could be detected were limited. It was suggested by the authors that the approach could potentially be generalized to other disease states and immunological phenotypes. Because the 87-base-pair reads could not distinguish some IMGT-functional V segments, including TRBV6-2 and TRBV6-3, those segments were excluded. Because some donors lacked HLA typing at each locus, the association tests relied only on the typed subset. Most CMV-associated TCR beta chains appeared to be HLA-restricted in a later analysis, and the HLA associations seemed to be driven largely by CMV exposure. The study listed 164 TCR beta chains as associated with cytomegalovirus. A later analysis found that TCR association rates varied across HLA loci, with DRB1 alleles showing the most associated TCRs and HLA-C alleles the fewest.

The sample comprised PBMCs. The sequence was obtained from a woman in her forties in good health and CMV-seropositive. The V and J segments used are TRBV10-2 and TRBJ2-7, and 13 bases in between align with TRBD2. The CDR3 region: CASSEGLAGAEQYF. The DNA sequence is as follows: TGCGCCAGCAGTGAGGGACTAGCGGGAGCGGAGCAGTACTTC.